The clone carrying this T cell receptor beta chain has only one observation. What it binds is unknown. Generated by immunoSEQ multiplex PCR, the TCRdb table keeps only in-frame clones and is missing some. The sample includes around 340,000 clones, approximately 86% of them seen just once. Treatment meaning: around 19 received Ad26.COV2.S at low or high dose, single or two shots; several received placebo; per-sample allocation not given. Specimens were obtained on day 63 following the first vaccine or placebo injection. Spike of the Wuhan-strain SARS-CoV-2 was expressed by an Ad26 vector, which formed the vaccine. This sample stems from a study of Ad26.COV2.S vaccination and SARS-CoV-2 variants. Study at large: The vaccine Ad26.COV2.S was put into the muscle once, or twice with 56 days between. Study outcomes and limitations: Analyses that measured TCR breadth and depth may have underestimated total T cell responses.

The CDR3 is 14 amino acids. V was pared by 1 base and J by 7 bases, with 13 bases between. Germline CDR1 SNHLY, CDR2 FYNNEI. This sample comprised peripheral blood, obtained in a trial of Ad26.COV2.S vaccine versus placebo. The clonotype was recovered from a person between 18 and 65 years old who received the Ad26.COV2.S COVID-19 vaccine or a placebo. The V gene is TRBV2, the J gene TRBJ1-1; no clear D gene. The CDR3 DNA sequence: TGTGCCAGCAGTGAAGGGGCTTACGGAAATGAAGCTTTCTTT. Its translation: CASSEGAYGNEAFF.